This T cell receptor beta chain comes out of a study of blood T cell repertoires in COVID-19 (dated by TCRdb to the early 2020s). As for the study more broadly: Samples covering the acute and convalescent phases of COVID-19 were provided by collaborators in the United States, Italy and Spain. The prospective study material was composed of cDNA or gDNA derived from T cells, B-cell-depleted T cells, or PBMCs. The dataset comprised deeply sampled blood TCRbeta repertoires from subjects exposed to, actively infected with, or recovered from COVID-19. A freely available public database, intended as a resource for researchers studying the immune response to SARS-CoV-2, is where the repertoires were released. The samples were drawn from two sources: the first 160 participants of the ongoing ImmuneRACE study, and 1,200 or so subjects contributed by 6 global collaborators. A de-identified subject ID, COVID-19 status, age in years and sex were almost always included in the sample metadata. Where available, HLA class I and class II types were taken from metadata supplied by the sample provider and were not determined by assay-based typing. General study outcomes and caveats: Clinical and demographic metadata were provided uncurated, with the amount varying by source and participant.

For this clone: Its antigen remains unidentified. No qualities accompany the bases; no much larger clone lies one base away.

The collaborating institutions used their own protocols to collect whole blood in K2EDTA tubes. Collaborator samples were shipped for TCRbeta analysis as frozen whole blood, isolated PBMCs, or DNA extracted from either sample type. TCRbeta CDR3 regions were amplified from genomic DNA using the immunoSEQ Assay, a bias-controlled multiplex PCR. In the source study's methods: Within the assay, amplification of reference gene primers was used to estimate how many nucleated cells each sample contained. To quantify the absolute abundance of each unique TCRbeta CDR3 rearrangement, sequence reads were collapsed and filtered. For each sample, productive Simpson clonality was calculated by taking the square root of Simpson's diversity index across productive rearrangements. In its TCRdb copy, this immuneACCESS table keeps in-frame sequences only and misses some clones. Where compared with another copy, unresolved V genes explain less than half of these, and the others have no known cause. The V and J calls and clone size are taken from that table; D and trimming were inferred from the DNA. Within this sample are around 100,000 clones, with about 87% of them counted one time only. The ten largest account for 6% to 9.5% of the sample.

Sequenced sample: peripheral blood. This clonotype originated in a human donor with acute or convalescent COVID-19. The donor label of this sample is uncertain.

The DNA sequence is as follows: TGTGCCAGCAGTTACGGACAGGGTACCTACGAGCAGTACTTC. It translates as CASSYGQGTYEQYF. In this chain, TRBV6-5 is recombined with TRBJ2-7; 8 nucleotides in the junction match TRBD1. The germline V and J ends show losses of 2 bases and 2 bases respectively, and no gene match explains 2 bases of the junction. From the cysteine through the phenylalanine, the CDR3 covers 14 amino acids. This entry keeps only the CDR3 DNA: 42 bases, framed from base 1. From a lookup of the germline V gene, CDR1 and CDR2 are MNHEY and SVGAGI.